These T cell receptor beta chains were read from a single sample in a study of CD8+ T cells in alopecia areata. The method was immunoSEQ multiplex PCR; TCRdb's version includes in-frame clones alone and lacks a portion of them. The sample has some 110,000 clones, 58% seen once. This sample comprised CD8+ T cells sorted from blood, obtained at week 4, from a patient treated with tofacitinib. The receptor set was obtained from a human donor with alopecia areata. Both conserved end residues are part of each CDR3. The D gene is left open where the match is weak. Clone size appears in some rows only: once, few, many, or a class for an expanded clone.

v_call	j_call	clone_size	d_call	cdr3_nt	cdr3_aa
TRBV30	TRBJ1-5	.	.	TGTGCCTGGAAGAGCTTGGGAGGAGGCCAGCCCCAGCATTTT	CAWKSLGGGQPQHF
TRBV11-2	TRBJ2-7	.	.	TGTGCCAGCAGCCCCAGACAGACTACCTACGAGCAGTACTTC	CASSPRQTTYEQYF
TRBV29-1	TRBJ2-3	.	.	TGCAGCGTTGTACTTTCTTCCACAGATACGCAGTATTTT	CSVVLSSTDTQYF
TRBV27	TRBJ2-3	.	.	TGTGCCAGCAGTTCACGTCCCCCCCATACGCAGTATTTT	CASSSRPPHTQYF
TRBV7-2	TRBJ2-5	.	.	TGTGCCAGCAGCTTCCCCCTGGAGGGGGGGACTCAAGAGACCCAGTACTTC	CASSFPLEGGTQETQYF
TRBV29-1	TRBJ1-2	.	TRBD1	TGCAGCGTTATACAGGGGCAGGGTGGCTACACCTTC	CSVIQGQGGYTF
TRBV30	TRBJ2-1	few	.	TGTGCCTGGAGTACCGGCGAGAGCTCCTACAATGAGCAGTTCTTC	CAWSTGESSYNEQFF
TRBV29-1	TRBJ1-1	few	.	TGCAGCGTTGATGACAGTTGGAGGGCTGAAGCTTTCTTT	CSVDDSWRAEAFF
TRBV7-9	TRBJ1-1	.	TRBD1	TGTGCCAGCAGCCAACCTGGGGGACAGGGGAACACTGAAGCTTTCTTT	CASSQPGGQGNTEAFF
TRBV7-9	TRBJ2-7	few	.	TGTGCCAGCAGCTTTTTCGATGACGAGCAGTACTTC	CASSFFDDEQYF
TRBV30	TRBJ2-3	.	.	TGTGCCTGTGATGGCCACACAGATACGCAGTATTTT	CACDGHTDTQYF
TRBV13	TRBJ1-2	.	.	TGTGCCAGCACGCTACAGGGAAGTGGCTACACCTTC	CASTLQGSGYTF
TRBV6-5	TRBJ1-1	.	.	TGTGCCAGCAGTTACTCGCAGTCCACTGAAGCTTTCTTT	CASSYSQSTEAFF
TRBV29-1	TRBJ2-7	.	TRBD1	TGCAGCGTAGGGCAGGGGGCGTACGAGCAGTACTTC	CSVGQGAYEQYF
TRBV29-1	TRBJ1-1	.	.	TGCAGCGTTGTGGACACTGAAGCTTTCTTT	CSVVDTEAFF
TRBV6-6	TRBJ1-2	.	.	TGTGCCAGCAGTTATGATGAGGCCGCGGGCTACACCTTC	CASSYDEAAGYTF
TRBV2	TRBJ2-7	few	.	TGTGCCAGCACCCGCGGAGGGGAGGAGAACTACGAGCAGTACTTC	CASTRGGEENYEQYF
TRBV7-6	TRBJ2-7	.	TRBD1	TGTGCCAGCAGCTTAGAGGGGACAGGGTACTACGAGCAGTACTTC	CASSLEGTGYYEQYF
TRBV7-8	TRBJ2-1	.	.	TGTGCCAGCAGCTACACGGTCGGTGAGCAGTTCTTC	CASSYTVGEQFF
TRBV4-2	TRBJ1-2	.	.	TGTGCCAGCAGCCAAGTGGCAGAAGTTAACTATGGCTACACCTTC	CASSQVAEVNYGYTF
TRBV29-1	TRBJ2-4	few	.	TGCAGCGCGGACGGCGCAGGACAGTCCTACTTC	CSADGAGQSYF
TRBV7-9	TRBJ1-2	.	TRBD1	TGTGCCAGCAGCTTAGAAGGAGGGGGCGACTATGGCTACACCTTC	CASSLEGGGDYGYTF
TRBV2	TRBJ2-5	.	TRBD1	TGTGCCAGCAGTCCCCATCCGGGACAGGGTCAAGAGACCCAGTACTTC	CASSPHPGQGQETQYF
TRBV29-1	TRBJ1-1	.	.	TGCAGCGGACAGGTGATGAACACTGAAGCTTTCTTT	CSGQVMNTEAFF
TRBV19	TRBJ1-5	.	.	TGTGCCAGTAGTAGAAAACTGGACAGAGGGGATCAGCCCCAGCATTTT	CASSRKLDRGDQPQHF